This T cell receptor (beta chain) was documented in a study of CD8+ T cells in alopecia areata. Study background: Treated patients received oral tofacitinib, 5 to 10 mg twice daily.

Findings and caveats of the study: Researchers report lesional scalp, most notably alopecia totalis/universalis, outstripped normal scalp in clonality.

A remark on this clone: No antigen is known for it.

RNA extraction was followed by reverse transcription into cDNA, which acted as the sequencing template. Clones were read by immunoSEQ multiplex PCR, and TCRdb kept only the in-frame ones, dropping some. The repertoire holds about 250,000 clones, with roughly two thirds as singletons. The germline V gene encodes CDR1 SQVTM and CDR2 ANQGSEA. Trimming took 7 bases from V and 1 from J; bases not matched to a gene: 4. The CDR3 is 13 amino acids. The rearrangement uses TRBV29-1 and TRBJ2-3, with 8 bases lining up with TRBD1. The material sequenced was CD4+ T cells sorted from blood, taken at week 0. The receptor comes from a human donor with alopecia areata. The CDR3 reads CSGQGLGTDTQYF. CDR3 nucleotides: TGCAGCGGACAGGGGTTGGGCACAGATACGCAGTATTTT.